This TCR beta chain was identified in a study of shared clonotypes between healthy human individuals. CD45RO negativity and positive selection for CCR7 defined naive CD8 cells, a population that excluded terminally differentiated effector memory CD45RA+ cells. There were only Caucasian adults among the donors, and all lived in Nashville, Tennessee. With respect to this clone: Its antigen is currently unknown.

This CDR3 spans 17 amino acids. Per the germline V gene, CDR1 is MNHEY and CDR2 is SMNVEV (reference sequence). V lost 0 bases and J lost 0, with 12 bases in between. Study results and caveats: Rarefaction showed that sequencing of sorted subsets was incomplete (despite large depth). There were few donors, and this limited the genetic and exposure-history diversity represented.

The sorted-subset replicate PCRs were given roughly 190 ng DNA, which is about 30,000 T cell genomes. Sequencing used immunoSEQ multiplex PCR; TCRdb keeps in-frame clones, though not all of them. The sample consists of about 2.1 million clones, approximately 92% of them appearing once. This receptor was obtained from a man younger than 35 in good health. Some clones in this sample may be carry-over from other donors' samples. Sequencing was performed on naive CD8+ T cells from PBMCs. The chain links TRBV27 to TRBJ2-1; D gene unclear. The CDR3 DNA reads as TGTGCCAGCAGTTTATCGATTAAGAGTAGCTCCTACAATGAGCAGTTCTTC. Protein: CASSLSIKSSSYNEQFF.